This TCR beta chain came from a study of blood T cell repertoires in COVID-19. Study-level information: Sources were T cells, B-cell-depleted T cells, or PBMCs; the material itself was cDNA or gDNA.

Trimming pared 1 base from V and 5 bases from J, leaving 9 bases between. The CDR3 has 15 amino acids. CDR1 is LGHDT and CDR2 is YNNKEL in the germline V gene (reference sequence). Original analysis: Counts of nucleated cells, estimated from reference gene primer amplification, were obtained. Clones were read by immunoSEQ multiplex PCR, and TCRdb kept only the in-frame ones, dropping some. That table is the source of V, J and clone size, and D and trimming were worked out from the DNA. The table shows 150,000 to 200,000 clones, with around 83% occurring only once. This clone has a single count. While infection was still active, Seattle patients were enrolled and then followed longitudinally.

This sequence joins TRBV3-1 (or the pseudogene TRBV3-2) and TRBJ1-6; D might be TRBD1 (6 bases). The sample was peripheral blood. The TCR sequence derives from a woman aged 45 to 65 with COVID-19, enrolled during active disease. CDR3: CASSQGGQNNSPLHF. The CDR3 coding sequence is TGTGCCAGCAGCCAAGGTGGACAGAATAATTCACCCCTCCACTTT.